A single sample is the source of the 27 T cell receptor beta chains below, sequenced in a study of cytotoxic CD8 clonotypes in ibrutinib-treated CLL. Clones were sequenced by immunoSEQ multiplex PCR, and TCRdb holds only the in-frame ones, with some missing. Found here are more than 9,000 clones, roughly 60% of them singletons; the top ten hold over 25%. Sequenced material: PBMCs, taken before ibrutinib treatment. These receptors all come from a human donor with chronic lymphocytic leukemia.

The chain carries TRBV5-4 and TRBJ2-5; 10 nucleotides align to TRBD1. CDR3 length equals 15 residues. J was trimmed by 4 bases and V by 4 bases; bases with no gene match: 7. CDR1 and CDR2 (germline): SGHNT, YYREEE (reference sequence). The CDR3 reads CASSQGTGEGETQYF. The CDR3 DNA is TGTGCCAGCAGCCAAGGGACAGGGGAGGGAGAGACCCAGTACTTC.

The chain couples TRBV4-1 to TRBJ2-2; D possibly corresponds to TRBD2 (5 bases). Trimming removed 0 bases from V and 3 bases from J, with 8 bases in between. This CDR3 contains 15 residues. Looked up from germline, CDR1 is MGHRA and CDR2 is YSYEKL. The CDR3 region has the DNA TGCGCCAGCAGCCAAGAAGGACTTGACACCGGGGAGCTGTTTTTT. Translation gives CASSQEGLDTGELFF.

The gene calls are TRBV4-2 and TRBJ1-4, with D uncertain. The CDR3 length is 16 residues. Trimming took off 0 bases at V and 10 bases at J, with 18 bases between the two ends. The germline CDR1 and CDR2 sequences are LGHNA and YNFKEQ. DNA for the CDR3: TGTGCCAGCAGCCAAGATGGCAGTATCTCTCCCGGAAAACTGTTTTTT. Amino acids: CASSQDGSISPGKLFF.

This chain links TRBV6-1 with TRBJ2-5; D may be TRBD1 (5 bases). Germline CDR1 reads MNHNS; CDR2 reads SASEGT. The V gene lost 7 bases and the J gene lost 2 bases, with 14 bases spanning the gap. The CDR3 totals 14 residues. CDR3 residues: CASTQGASQETQYF. The CDR3 DNA follows: TGTGCCAGCACCCAAGGGGCATCTCAAGAGACCCAGTACTTC.

The CDR3 loop is CASRMGGDTEAFF. The CDR3 nucleotides read TGTGCCAGCCGCATGGGCGGGGACACTGAAGCTTTCTTT. The chain is built from TRBV6-1 and TRBJ1-1; no reliable D call. The CDR3 extends over 13 amino acids. V was pared by 8 bases and J by 3 bases, with 13 bases between. Per the germline V gene, CDR1 is MNHNS and CDR2 is SASEGT.

The rearrangement links TRBV5-1 to TRBJ2-3, with 13 bases that match TRBD2. V was pared by 0 bases and J by 2 bases, with 9 bases of the junction left unmatched. CDR1 SGHRS and CDR2 YFSETQ come from the germline V gene. The CDR3 runs to 19 residues. The CDR3 protein is CASSLGATSGGALTDTQYF. The CDR3 coding sequence is TGCGCCAGCAGCTTGGGGGCCACTAGCGGGGGGGCCCTCACAGATACGCAGTATTTT.

CDR3 sequence reads: CSAREGAEAFF. DNA of the CDR3: TGCAGTGCTAGAGAGGGGGCTGAAGCTTTCTTT. The V gene is TRBV20-1, the J gene TRBJ1-1; possibly TRBD1 for D (5 bases). The CDR3 runs to 11 residues. Between the trimmed V and J ends, which lost 0 bases and 6 bases, there was a span of 5 bases. Germline V CDR1 and CDR2: DFQATT, SNEGSKA (reference sequence).

This chain links TRBV29-1 with TRBJ2-7; D is undetermined. From germline, CDR1 is SQVTM and CDR2 ANQGSEA. V gave up 6 bases and J gave up 2 bases, with 11 bases separating them. The CDR3 spans 12 residues. CDR3 sequence reads: CSVGSGAYEQYF. In nucleotides, the CDR3 is TGCAGCGTGGGTTCGGGCGCCTACGAGCAGTACTTC.

The genes are TRBV28 and TRBJ1-5; D gene ambiguous. The CDR3 sequence is 14 residues long. Germline values: CDR1 MDHEN, CDR2 SYDVKM. V was pared by 7 bases and J by 9 bases, with 19 bases between. CDR3 bases: TGTGCCAGCAACTCGCCGGGGTCCATCAGGCCCCAGCATTTT. This encodes CASNSPGSIRPQHF.

This clone was seen just once. V gene TRBV11-2 combines with J gene TRBJ2-7, with D maybe TRBD1 (6 bases). Germline V lookup: CDR1 SGHAT, CDR2 FQNNGV. V dropped 3 bases and J dropped 2 bases, with 17 bases sitting between them. The CDR3 contains 16 residues. The CDR3 region has the DNA TGTGCCAGCAGCTTCCTTTTTGGTGAGGGGGCCTACGAGCAGTACTTC. Translating gives CASSFLFGEGAYEQYF.

V and J are TRBV7-9 and TRBJ2-2, with 7 bases lining up with TRBD2. V was pared by 5 bases and J by 4 bases, with 10 bases of the junction left unmatched. The length of the CDR3 is 16 residues. The germline gives CDR1 SEHNR, CDR2 FQNEAQ (reference sequence). CDR3 amino acids: CASSLRGGFGTGELFF. DNA for the CDR3: TGTGCCAGCAGCCTTCGGGGAGGGTTTGGCACCGGGGAGCTGTTTTTT.

This rearrangement joins TRBV5-1 to TRBJ2-7; weak D call: TRBD2 (7 bases). The CDR3 spans 15 residues. Between the trimmed V and J ends, which lost 5 bases and 4 bases, there was a span of 19 bases. The germline CDR1 and CDR2 sequences are SGHRS and YFSETQ. CDR3 in DNA: TGCGCCAGCAGTTTTAGCGGCGGGGGCTTATACGAGCAGTACTTC. Amino acid sequence: CASSFSGGGLYEQYF. Looking up the rest from reference TRBV5-1 and TRBJ2-7 gives the full variable domain: KAGVTQTPRYLIKTRGQQVTLSCSPISGHRSVSWYQQTPGQGLQFLFEYFSETQRNKGNFPGRFSGRQFSNSRSEMNVSTLELGDSALYLCASSFSGGGLYEQYFGPGTRLTVT.

The chain uses TRBV11-3 and TRBJ2-3; a weak D match, TRBD2 (5 bases). The CDR3 covers 15 residues. Germline V gene data show CDR1 as SGHNT and CDR2 as YENEEA. V was pared by 1 base and J by 3 bases, with 11 bases between. The CDR3 coding sequence is TGTGCCAGCAGCTTAGGATACGGCGGGACAGATACGCAGTATTTT. Its protein is CASSLGYGGTDTQYF.

The chain links TRBV7-2 to TRBJ1-2; D uncertain. V was cut by 4 bases and J by 1 base, with 10 bases left in between. In germline, CDR1 is SGHTA, CDR2 FQGNSA. This CDR3 has 14 amino acids. CDR3 loop: CASSSRTFNYGYTF. The CDR3 nucleotides read TGTGCCAGCAGCTCCCGGACTTTTAACTATGGCTACACCTTC.

The chain recombines TRBV18 with TRBJ2-7; D call uncertain. This CDR3 comprises 13 residues. Germline V lookup: CDR1 KGHSH, CDR2 LQKENI. Trimming shortened V by 0 bases and J by 2 bases, and 5 bases separated the two germline ends. This chain's CDR3 is CASSPPGTYEQYF. For the CDR3, the DNA is TGTGCCAGCTCACCACCGGGGACCTACGAGCAGTACTTC.

V gene TRBV30 combines with J gene TRBJ1-4, with D hard to call. Germline-derived CDR1 and CDR2 are GTSNPN and SVGIG (reference sequence). The V end was cut by 1 base, the J end by 3 bases, with 18 bases between. The CDR3 has 17 residues. This CDR3 is CAWSEGVRSRANEKLFF. DNA of the CDR3: TGTGCCTGGAGTGAAGGTGTACGGAGTCGGGCTAATGAAAAACTGTTTTTT.

This chain links TRBV5-1 with TRBJ2-2, with D maybe TRBD1 (5 bases). The CDR3 extends over 15 amino acids. CDR1 is SGHRS, CDR2 YFSETQ, per germline. V shed 2 bases and J shed 7 bases, with 15 bases lying between them. This CDR3 reads CASSFDPGRIGELFF. The CDR3 nucleotides are TGCGCCAGCAGCTTTGATCCAGGGCGGATCGGGGAGCTGTTTTTT.

This clone was counted only a few times. The J gene is TRBJ1-4, the V gene TRBV6-1; no reliable D call. Trimming left V 2 bases short and J 6 bases short, with 10 bases between. Germline CDR1 reads MNHNS; CDR2 reads SASEGT. This CDR3 contains 14 residues. The CDR3 DNA sequence: TGTGCCAGCAGTGAATGGGTTGGAGATGAAAAACTGTTTTTT. This sequence encodes CASSEWVGDEKLFF.

This chain joins TRBV25-1 and TRBJ1-2; TRBD1 aligns across 7 bases. This CDR3 has 15 residues. Germline-derived CDR1 and CDR2 are MGHDK and SYGVNS. The J segment lost 6 bases and the V segment lost 1 base, leaving 8 bases of the junction unmatched. CDR3 bases: TGTGCCAGCAGTGAATTTGCGTCAGGGGGTGATGGCTACACCTTC. Protein product: CASSEFASGGDGYTF.

The chain links TRBV5-1 to TRBJ2-2; tentative D call: TRBD1 (6 bases). The germline CDR1 and CDR2 sequences are SGHRS and YFSETQ. The CDR3 consists of 16 residues. V lost 0 bases and J 1 base, leaving 10 bases between the germline ends. For the CDR3, the DNA is TGCGCCAGCAGCTTGGAATCGGACAGGAACACCGGGGAGCTGTTTTTT. It translates to CASSLESDRNTGELFF.

The chain is built from TRBV6-5 and TRBJ2-2; TRBD1 might be the D (5 bases). This CDR3 is built from 15 residues. Germline CDR1 MNHEY, CDR2 SVGAGI. V was clipped by 5 bases and J by 7 bases, with 17 bases between them. CDR3 protein: CASSAPSGYGGELFF. In nucleotides, the CDR3 is TGTGCCAGCAGTGCCCCCTCAGGGTATGGCGGGGAGCTGTTTTTT.

By sample fraction, this clone is medium-sized (0.01 to 0.1%). V usage is TRBV20-1 and J usage is TRBJ1-2; TRBD1 might be the D (6 bases). Germline V CDR1 and CDR2: DFQATT, SNEGSKA (reference sequence). V lost 4 bases, J lost 10 bases, and 13 bases lay in between. The CDR3 length is 11 residues. CDR3 in amino acids: CSAMGHRYYTF. CDR3 nucleotide sequence: TGCAGTGCTATGGGACACCGATACTACACCTTC.

In its sample, this clone was seen a few times. The rearrangement joins TRBV27 to TRBJ2-5; D remains ambiguous. Germline V CDR1 and CDR2: MNHEY, SMNVEV (reference sequence). Between the trimmed V and J ends, which lost 6 bases and 1 base, there was a span of 6 bases. The CDR3 loop spans 12 amino acids. CDR3 DNA sequence: TGTGCCAGCAGGGGTGTCCAAGAGACCCAGTACTTC. Amino acids: CASRGVQETQYF.

This clone turned up a few times. A read error may account for a junction end that differs from germline. The V and J genes are TRBV30 and TRBJ2-3; 9 nucleotides match TRBD1. CDR3 length: 14 amino acids. CDR1 and CDR2 (germline): GTSNPN, SVGIG (reference sequence). CDR3 sequence: CAWSRGQGGHTRYF. CDR3 nucleotide sequence: TGTGCCTGGAGTAGGGGACAGGGCGGACATACGCGGTATTTT.

The V and J genes are TRBV2 and TRBJ2-7, with 8 bases aligning to TRBD1. Germline trimming cut 5 bases from V and 5 bases from J; bases unmatched to any gene: 8. Germline CDR1 SNHLY, CDR2 FYNNEI. The CDR3 is 14 amino acids. The DNA for the CDR3 is TGTGCCAGCAGTTTCACAGGGGGAGGCCACGAGCAGTACTTC. Its protein is CASSFTGGGHEQYF.

The chain links TRBV27 to TRBJ2-7; D is unresolved. The ends were cut back, 3 bases at V and 2 bases at J, with 11 bases in the middle. The CDR3 is 14 amino acids. Germline CDR1 is MNHEY and CDR2 is SMNVEV (reference sequence). The CDR3, as DNA: TGTGCCAGCAGTTTCGGCGAGATCCCCTACGAGCAGTACTTC. Translated, it gives CASSFGEIPYEQYF.

The V and J genes are TRBV7-2 and TRBJ2-3; 9 positions match TRBD2. Trimming cost V 4 bases and J 2 bases; bases outside gene matches: 7. The CDR3 has 16 residues. Germline loops: CDR1 SGHTA, CDR2 FQGNSA. Here the CDR3 reads CASSSLAGASTDTQYF. Written as DNA, the CDR3 is TGTGCCAGCAGCTCCTTAGCGGGGGCATCCACAGATACGCAGTATTTT.